The entry below gives a single T cell receptor beta chain sequence along with its context. This clonotype was seen at least ten times. Its antigen is unknown. The input lacks base qualities; no much larger clone sits a single base away. These data are taken from a study of neurological immune-mediated disorders (dated by TCRdb to the late 2010s). A note on the overall study: Among the approximately 35 multiple sclerosis patients, relapsing-remitting MS was present in 31 and secondary progressive MS was present in 3. Peripheral blood TCR-beta repertoires from HTLV-I-associated myelopathy (HAM/TSP) patients, multiple sclerosis patients and healthy controls were compared by UMI-based sequencing. Longitudinal samples, technical triplicates and paired sorted CD4+ and CD8+ T-cell subsets, alongside PBMC samples, were included among the roughly 96 TCR-beta libraries. The cohort was made up of 60 to 75 subjects, consisting of around 14 HAM/TSP patients, about 34 multiple sclerosis patients and around 20 healthy controls. Overall study outcomes, separate from this receptor: No clinical or MRI features were associated with the MS cluster, and the authors said that larger cohorts are needed. TCR clonal expansion was highest in HAM/TSP patients and lowest in MS patients, with MS patients falling below even healthy controls. Phylogenetic analysis grouped repertoires from 18 of 34 MS patients into a cluster of related CDR3 sequences, suggesting a possible repertoire-level signature. No identical CDR3 amino acid sequences were found to be shared among expanded clones across subjects, suggesting that TCR-beta repertoires were private in all groups.

For the unsorted PBMC libraries, 2 million PBMCs were stored in RNAlater at -80 degrees C until RNA extraction and were used to generate the libraries. Multiple sclerosis patients were enrolled in a US clinical protocol evaluating disease progression by magnetic resonance imaging. Peripheral blood underwent Ficoll-Hypaque density gradient centrifugation to isolate PBMCs, which were then cryopreserved in liquid nitrogen. cDNA was synthesized by template-switch 5'RACE using a primer carrying a 10-nucleotide random unique molecular identifier by which each TCR transcript was tagged. Every sequencing run yielded over 180 million TCR-beta sequences covering 15-18 subjects. The RNeasy kit was used to extract total RNA. Using the KAPA Real-time Library Amplification kit, TCR-beta VDJ regions were amplified with primers for the TCR constant region and the 5'RACE anchor. Sample indexes and Illumina adaptors were added in a first PCR, after which library yield was increased in a second PCR. After Ampure bead purification, the roughly 650 bp TCR product was size-selected on a 2% E-gel SizeSelection system. Library quality was checked on a Bioanalyzer, concentration was measured with Qubit, and libraries were quantified with the Kapa Library Quantification kit before pooling. An Illumina HiSeq 2500 sequenced the libraries paired-end 2 x 150 bp. To increase sequence diversity, about 25-31% phiX was spiked into each library pool. The paper's data handling went like this. The quality-filtered reads were processed with the UMI-based MiGEC pipeline, whose error correction step removed more than 80% of the raw TCR sequences. VDJ genes were aligned to IMGT germline references, and clonotypes were defined by unique CDR3 amino acid sequence plus V-J genes. Clonal expansion, Shannon diversity and CDR3 relatedness (CalcPairwiseDistances, ClusterSamples) were evaluated with VDJtools, and phylogenetic trees were built with CLCbio workbench. Clones with at least 8 unique UMIs were defined as expanded, with this threshold being based on coefficient-of-variation modelling across technical triplicates. TCRdb trimmed public reads at Q25 via fastp, called clones via MiXCR and kept in-frame beta chains. CDR3 protein duplicates are merged, each entry listing the most common genes and DNA. The V and J calls follow TCRdb's processing rather than the paper's. The sample table holds over 35,000 distinct CDR3 sequences, of which roughly 2.5% were seen once. Clones ranked in the top ten supply roughly 2.3% of the sample.

The junction shows trimming of 0 bases on V and 5 bases on J, plus 16 bases between the germline ends. CDR1 GTSNPN and CDR2 SVGIG are derived from the germline V gene (reference sequence). The CDR3 measures 15 amino acids from cysteine to phenylalanine. Of all the DNA, just the CDR3 is kept, 45 bases in frame from base 1. The chain was built from TRBV30 and TRBJ1-1; the D segment cannot be called with confidence. The TCR sequence derives from a man in his forties or fifties with multiple sclerosis. Sequencing was carried out using PBMCs. CDR3 loop: CAWSVPAPSGTEAFF. The nucleotide sequence reads as follows: TGTGCCTGGAGTGTACCTGCTCCTTCTGGGACTGAAGCTTTCTTT.